Listed here are 3 T cell receptor beta chains from one sample, sequenced in a study of cytomegalovirus exposure and HLA in healthy donors (TCRdb year 2017). The library came from the immunoSEQ multiplex PCR assay. For the multiplex PCR, a mixture combining 60 forward primers for TCR Vbeta segments and 13 reverse primers for TCR Jbeta segments was used. The source is immuneACCESS, and TCRdb retained only in-frame sequences with V and J called. Part of the clones is not carried over; for the studies checked, unresolved V genes explain less than half of this, and the remainder is unexplained. The sample has tens of thousands of clones on record, roughly 72% of them singletons. 20% to 25% of the sample is held by the ten biggest clonotypes. Sequenced sample: PBMCs. The source of these receptors is a woman aged 50 to 60 in good health and CMV-seropositive.

This clone was seen only once. The chain is built from TRBV28 and TRBJ1-1; maybe TRBD1 (6 bases). With 6 bases removed from V and 1 base from J, the gap between germline ends came to 33 bases. This CDR3 spans 21 amino acids. Germline CDR1 MDHEN, CDR2 SYDVKM. CDR3 residues: CASRPTVYRANRPRKNTEAFF. The CDR3 DNA reads TGTGCCAGCAGGCCCACGGTCTACAGGGCGAACCGACCAAGGAAGAACACTGAAGCTTTCTTT.

The chain joins TRBV15 to TRBJ2-1, with TRBD2 matching over 12 bases. From germline, CDR1 is LNHNV and CDR2 YYDKDF (reference sequence). V lost 1 base to trimming and J lost 5 bases; unmatched junction nucleotides: 0. The CDR3 length is 15 residues. In DNA form, the CDR3 reads TGTGCCACCAGCAGAGGGACTAGCGGGGACAATGAGCAGTTCTTC. This gives the protein CATSRGTSGDNEQFF.

This chain joins TRBV7-3 and TRBJ2-7; 9 nucleotides agree with TRBD2. The CDR3 is 16 amino acids. Germline-derived CDR1 and CDR2 are SGHTA and FQGTGA. The junction had 14 bases not matched to a gene; V was cut back by 6 bases and J by 5 bases. The DNA of the CDR3 is TGTGCCAGCAGTTTACAACCGGGACTAGCCTCAGACGAGCAGTACTTC. Translating it yields CASSLQPGLASDEQYF.